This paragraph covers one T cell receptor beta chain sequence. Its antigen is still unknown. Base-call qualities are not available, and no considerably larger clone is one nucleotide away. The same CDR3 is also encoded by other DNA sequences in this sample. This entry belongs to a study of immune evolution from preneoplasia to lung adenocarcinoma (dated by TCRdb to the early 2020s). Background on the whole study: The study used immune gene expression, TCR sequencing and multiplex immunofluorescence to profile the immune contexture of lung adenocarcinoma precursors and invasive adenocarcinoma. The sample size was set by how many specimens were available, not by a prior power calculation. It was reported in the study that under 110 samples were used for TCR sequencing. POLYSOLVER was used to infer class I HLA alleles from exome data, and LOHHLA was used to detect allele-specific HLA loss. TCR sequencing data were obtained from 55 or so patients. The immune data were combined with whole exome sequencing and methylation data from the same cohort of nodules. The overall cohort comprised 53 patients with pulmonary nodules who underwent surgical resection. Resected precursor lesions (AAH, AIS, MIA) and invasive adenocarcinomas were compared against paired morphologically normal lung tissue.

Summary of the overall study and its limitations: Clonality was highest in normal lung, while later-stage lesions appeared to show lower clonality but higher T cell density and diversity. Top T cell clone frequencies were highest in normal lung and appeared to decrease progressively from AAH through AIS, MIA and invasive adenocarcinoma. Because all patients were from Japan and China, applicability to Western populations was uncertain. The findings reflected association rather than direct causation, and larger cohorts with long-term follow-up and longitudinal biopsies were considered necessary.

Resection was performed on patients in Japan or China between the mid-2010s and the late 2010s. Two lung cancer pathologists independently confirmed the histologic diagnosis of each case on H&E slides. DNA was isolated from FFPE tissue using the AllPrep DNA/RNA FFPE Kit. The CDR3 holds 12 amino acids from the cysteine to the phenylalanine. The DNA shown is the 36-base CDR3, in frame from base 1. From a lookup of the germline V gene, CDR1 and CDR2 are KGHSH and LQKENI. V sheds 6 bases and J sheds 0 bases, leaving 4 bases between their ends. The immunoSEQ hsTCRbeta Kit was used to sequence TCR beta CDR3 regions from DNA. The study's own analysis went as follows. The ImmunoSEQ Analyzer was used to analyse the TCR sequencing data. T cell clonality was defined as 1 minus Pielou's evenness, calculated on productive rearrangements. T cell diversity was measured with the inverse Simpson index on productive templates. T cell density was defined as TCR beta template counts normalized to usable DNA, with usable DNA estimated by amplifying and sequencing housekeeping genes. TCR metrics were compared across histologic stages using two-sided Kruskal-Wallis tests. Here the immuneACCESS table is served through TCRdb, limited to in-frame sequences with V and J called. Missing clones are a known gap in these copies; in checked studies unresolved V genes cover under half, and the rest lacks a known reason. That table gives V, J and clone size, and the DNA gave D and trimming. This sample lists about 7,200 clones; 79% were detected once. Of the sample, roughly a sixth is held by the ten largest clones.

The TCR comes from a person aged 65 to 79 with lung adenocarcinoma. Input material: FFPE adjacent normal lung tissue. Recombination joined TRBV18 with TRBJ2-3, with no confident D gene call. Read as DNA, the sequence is TGTGCCAGCTCGCCTAGCACAGATACGCAGTATTTT. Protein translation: CASSPSTDTQYF.